The clone carrying this TCR beta chain was recorded many times. The antigen is unknown. These data are taken from a study of early T cells in non-severe SARS-CoV-2 infection. TCRdb ran MiXCR on the 5' RACE reads and lists one entry per CDR3 protein. This table holds 25,000 to 35,000 distinct CDR3 sequences, around 5.7% found once. CDR3 size: 11 residues. From germline, CDR1 is DFQATT and CDR2 SNEGSKA (reference sequence). The V end lost 3 bases, the J end lost 3 bases, and 3 bases lay between the germline ends. General observations from the study: Lookups in VDJdb leaned toward anti-spike CD8 responses and missed private and CD4 specificities.

The chain uses TRBV20-1 and TRBJ1-5; D remains ambiguous. The clonotype originates from an adult who was a healthcare worker with PCR-confirmed SARS-CoV-2 infection or an uninfected control (not recorded which). The sequenced sample consisted of whole blood. CDR3 nucleotides: TGCAGTGCTAGTAACAATCAGCCCCAGCATTTT. This codes for CSASNNQPQHF.